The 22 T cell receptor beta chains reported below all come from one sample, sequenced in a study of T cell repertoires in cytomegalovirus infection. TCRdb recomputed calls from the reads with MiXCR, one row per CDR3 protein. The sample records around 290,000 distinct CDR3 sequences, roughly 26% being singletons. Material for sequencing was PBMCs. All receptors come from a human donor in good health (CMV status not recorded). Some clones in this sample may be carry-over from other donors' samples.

The CDR3 coding sequence is TGCAGTGCTATCAGTCGGGCCAAGGTTCGGGATACGCAGTATTTT. Encoded protein: CSAISRAKVRDTQYF. V is TRBV20-1 and J is TRBJ2-3; no firm D call. V lost 4 bases, J lost 6 bases, and 20 bases lay in between. The CDR3 extends over 15 amino acids. Germline V CDR1 and CDR2: DFQATT, SNEGSKA (reference sequence).

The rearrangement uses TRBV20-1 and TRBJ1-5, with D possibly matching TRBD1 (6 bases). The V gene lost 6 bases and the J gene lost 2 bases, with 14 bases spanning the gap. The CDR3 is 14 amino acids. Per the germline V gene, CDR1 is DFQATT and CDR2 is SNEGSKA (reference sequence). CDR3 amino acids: CSALDRRGNQPQHF. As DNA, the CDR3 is TGCAGTGCCCTAGACAGGCGAGGCAATCAGCCCCAGCATTTT.

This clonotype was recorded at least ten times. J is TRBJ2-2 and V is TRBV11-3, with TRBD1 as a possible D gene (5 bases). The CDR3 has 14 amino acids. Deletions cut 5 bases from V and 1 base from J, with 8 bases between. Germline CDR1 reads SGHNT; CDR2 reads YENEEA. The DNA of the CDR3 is TGTGCCAGCAGCGCCGGACAGAACACCGGGGAGCTGTTTTTT. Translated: CASSAGQNTGELFF.

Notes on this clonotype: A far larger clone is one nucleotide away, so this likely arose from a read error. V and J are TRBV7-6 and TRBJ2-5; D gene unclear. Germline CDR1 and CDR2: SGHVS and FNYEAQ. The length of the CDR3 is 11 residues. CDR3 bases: TGTGCCAGCAGCTTTGGAGAGACCCAGCACTTC. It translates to CASSFGETQHF.

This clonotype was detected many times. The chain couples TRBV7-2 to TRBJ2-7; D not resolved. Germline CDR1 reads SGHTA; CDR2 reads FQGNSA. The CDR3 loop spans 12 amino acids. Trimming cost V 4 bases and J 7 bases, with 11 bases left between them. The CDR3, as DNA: TGTGCCAGCAGCTCTGATCCTAGGGAGCAGTACTTC. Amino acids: CASSSDPREQYF.

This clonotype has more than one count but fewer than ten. CDR3 protein: CASSSLGGGTSGNTIYF. In nucleotides, the CDR3 is TGTGCCAGCAGCTCCCTGGGGGGCGGGACCTCTGGAAACACCATATATTTT. The chain carries TRBV7-3 and TRBJ1-3; D may be TRBD1 (6 bases). Trimming removed 4 bases from V and 0 bases from J, with 16 bases in between. Germline V gene data show CDR1 as SGHTA and CDR2 as FQGTGA. The length of the CDR3 is 17 residues.

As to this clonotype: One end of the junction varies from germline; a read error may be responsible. The CDR3 is CASSPDGGTAF. The CDR3 nucleotides read TGTGCCAGCTCACCCGACGGCGGGACCGCCTTT. The chain joins TRBV18 to TRBJ1-1; D possibly corresponds to TRBD1 (5 bases). This CDR3 is built from 11 residues. CDR1 and CDR2 (germline): KGHSH, LQKENI.

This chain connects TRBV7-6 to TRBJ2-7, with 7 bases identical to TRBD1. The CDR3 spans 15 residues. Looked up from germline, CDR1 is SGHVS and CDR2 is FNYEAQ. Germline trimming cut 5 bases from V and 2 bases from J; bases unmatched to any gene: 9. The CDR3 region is CASSPRQGLAYEQYF. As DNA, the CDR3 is TGTGCCAGCAGCCCCCGACAGGGTCTAGCCTACGAGCAGTACTTC.

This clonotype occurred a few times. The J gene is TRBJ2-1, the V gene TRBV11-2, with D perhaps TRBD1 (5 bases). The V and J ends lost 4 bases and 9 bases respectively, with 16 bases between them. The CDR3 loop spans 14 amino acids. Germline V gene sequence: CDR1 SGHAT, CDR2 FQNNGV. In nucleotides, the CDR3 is TGTGCCAGCAGCTCCAATCTCAGGGCGACTGAGCAGTTCTTC. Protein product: CASSSNLRATEQFF.

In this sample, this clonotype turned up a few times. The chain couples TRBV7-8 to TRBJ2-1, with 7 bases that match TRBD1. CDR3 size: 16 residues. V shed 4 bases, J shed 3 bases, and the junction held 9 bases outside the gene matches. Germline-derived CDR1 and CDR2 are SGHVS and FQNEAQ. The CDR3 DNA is TGTGCCAGCAGCTCGGCGACAGGGATTTTCTACAATGAGCAGTTCTTC. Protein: CASSSATGIFYNEQFF.

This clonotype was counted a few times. DNA of the CDR3: TGTGCCAGTAGTATAACCGGGGCAGGTGAAAAACTGTTTTTT. As protein: CASSITGAGEKLFF. The chain is built from TRBV19 and TRBJ1-4, with D tentatively TRBD1 (5 bases). CDR3 length equals 14 residues. The V end lost 2 bases, the J end lost 7 bases, and 11 bases lay between the germline ends. Germline values: CDR1 LNHDA, CDR2 SQIVND (reference sequence).

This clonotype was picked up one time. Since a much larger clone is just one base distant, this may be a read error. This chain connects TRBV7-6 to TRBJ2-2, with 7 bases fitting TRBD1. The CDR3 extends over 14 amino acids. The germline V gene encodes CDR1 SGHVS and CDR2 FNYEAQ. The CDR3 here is CASSPGQLTGEPFF. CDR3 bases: TGTGCCAGCAGCCCGGGACAGTTAACCGGGGAGCCGTTTTTT.

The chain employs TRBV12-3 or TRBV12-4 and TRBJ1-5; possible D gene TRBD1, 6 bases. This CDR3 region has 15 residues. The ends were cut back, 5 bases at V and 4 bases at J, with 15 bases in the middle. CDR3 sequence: CASSPYTGINQPQHF. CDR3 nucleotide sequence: TGTGCCAGCAGTCCCTATACAGGGATAAATCAGCCCCAGCATTTT.

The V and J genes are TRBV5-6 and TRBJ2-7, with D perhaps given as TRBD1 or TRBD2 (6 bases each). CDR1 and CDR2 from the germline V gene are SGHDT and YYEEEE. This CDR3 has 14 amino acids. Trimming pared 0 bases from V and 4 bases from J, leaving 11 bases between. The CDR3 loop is CASSLVEGVYEQYF. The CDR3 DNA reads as TGTGCCAGCAGCTTGGTGGAGGGGGTTTACGAGCAGTACTTC.

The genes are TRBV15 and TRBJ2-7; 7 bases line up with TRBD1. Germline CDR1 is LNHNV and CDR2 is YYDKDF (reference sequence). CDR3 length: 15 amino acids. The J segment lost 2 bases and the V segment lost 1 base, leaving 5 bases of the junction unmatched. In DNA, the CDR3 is TGTGCCACCAGCAGAGGGACAGGAGGCCCCTACGAGCAGTACTTC. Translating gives CATSRGTGGPYEQYF.

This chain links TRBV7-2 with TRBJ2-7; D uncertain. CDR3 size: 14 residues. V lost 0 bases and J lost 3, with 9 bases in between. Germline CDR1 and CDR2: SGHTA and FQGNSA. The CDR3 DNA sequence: TGTGCCAGCAGCTTAGCGGGATCCGACTACGAGCAGTACTTC. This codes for CASSLAGSDYEQYF.

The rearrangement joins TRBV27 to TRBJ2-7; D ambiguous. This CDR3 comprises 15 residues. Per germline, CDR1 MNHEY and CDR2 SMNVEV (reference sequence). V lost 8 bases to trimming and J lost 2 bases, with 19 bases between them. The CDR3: CASVLRRGRTYEQYF. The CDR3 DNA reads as TGTGCCAGCGTTTTGAGACGTGGTAGGACCTACGAGCAGTACTTC.

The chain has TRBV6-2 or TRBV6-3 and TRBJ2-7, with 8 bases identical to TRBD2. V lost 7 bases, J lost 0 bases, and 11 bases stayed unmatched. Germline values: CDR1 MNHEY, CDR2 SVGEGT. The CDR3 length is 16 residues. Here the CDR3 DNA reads TGTGCCAGCACCAGCGGGCTAGCGGGTGACTCCTACGAGCAGTACTTC. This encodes CASTSGLAGDSYEQYF.

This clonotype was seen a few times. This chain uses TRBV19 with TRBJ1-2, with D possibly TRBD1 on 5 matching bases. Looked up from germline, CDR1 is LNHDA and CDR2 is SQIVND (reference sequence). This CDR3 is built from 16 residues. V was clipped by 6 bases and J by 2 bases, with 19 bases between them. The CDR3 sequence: CASRGTREQFNYGYTF. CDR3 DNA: TGTGCCAGTAGAGGGACGCGGGAGCAATTCAACTATGGCTACACCTTC.

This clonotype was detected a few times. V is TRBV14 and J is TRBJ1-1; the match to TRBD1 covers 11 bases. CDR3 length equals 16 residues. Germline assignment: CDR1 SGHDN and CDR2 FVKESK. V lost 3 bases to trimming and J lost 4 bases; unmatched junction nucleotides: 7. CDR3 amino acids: CASSHHRDRGGTEAFF. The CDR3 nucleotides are TGTGCCAGCAGCCACCACCGGGACAGGGGGGGCACTGAAGCTTTCTTT.

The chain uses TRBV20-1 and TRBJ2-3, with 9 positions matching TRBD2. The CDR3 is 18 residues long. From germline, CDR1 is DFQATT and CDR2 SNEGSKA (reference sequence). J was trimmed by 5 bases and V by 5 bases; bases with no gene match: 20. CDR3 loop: CSARTGTSRSREVDTQYF. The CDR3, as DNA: TGCAGTGCTCGGACCGGGACTAGCCGGTCGCGAGAGGTAGATACGCAGTATTTT.

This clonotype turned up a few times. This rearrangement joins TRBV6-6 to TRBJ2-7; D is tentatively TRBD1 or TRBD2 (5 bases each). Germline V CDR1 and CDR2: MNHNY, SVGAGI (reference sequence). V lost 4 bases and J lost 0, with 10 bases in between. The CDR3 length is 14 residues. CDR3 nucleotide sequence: TGTGCCAGCAGTTCAGCAGGGACCTCCTACGAGCAGTACTTC. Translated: CASSSAGTSYEQYF.